This is a list of T cell receptor beta chains from one sample in a study of cytomegalovirus exposure and HLA in healthy donors. Generated by immunoSEQ multiplex PCR, the TCRdb table keeps only in-frame clones and is missing some. The sample carries around 110,000 clones, over 65% recorded once. Sequencing was done on a sample of PBMCs. The receptors come from a woman aged 30 to 39 in good health and CMV-seronegative. Each CDR3 is given with its conserved first and last residue. The D gene is left open where the match is weak. Expanded clones are given a class, and other clones once, few, many or no size at all.

15	TRBV6-5	NA	TRBJ1-1	NA	CASSYSSQVNTEAFF	TGTGCCAGCAGTTACTCGAGCCAGGTGAACACTGAAGCTTTCTTT
14	TRBV5-5	NA	TRBJ1-1	few	CASSQSPGETEAFF	TGTGCCAGCAGCCAGTCTCCGGGAGAGACTGAAGCTTTCTTT
15	TRBV4-3	TRBD1	TRBJ1-1	NA	CASSQTGLKNTEAFF	TGCGCCAGCAGCCAGACAGGGCTAAAGAACACTGAAGCTTTCTTT
13	TRBV27	NA	TRBJ1-5	NA	CASSTGSSQPQHF	TGTGCCAGCAGTACAGGGTCCAGTCAGCCCCAGCATTTT
14	TRBV11-2	TRBD1	TRBJ1-1	NA	CASSFGQGYTEAFF	TGTGCCAGCAGCTTCGGACAGGGATATACTGAAGCTTTCTTT
15	TRBV5-1	NA	TRBJ2-5	NA	CASSLWANEGETQYF	TGCGCCAGCAGCTTGTGGGCCAATGAGGGAGAGACCCAGTACTTC
15	TRBV7-6	TRBD1	TRBJ2-7	NA	CASSLIGQGTYEQYF	TGTGCCAGCAGCTTAATTGGACAGGGGACCTACGAGCAGTACTTC
14	TRBV27	TRBD1	TRBJ2-7	once	CASIPRQGLSEQYF	TGTGCCAGCATCCCTCGACAGGGCTTAAGCGAGCAGTACTTC
15	TRBV6-6	TRBD1	TRBJ1-1	NA	CASRTYGTGNTEAFF	TGTGCCAGCAGGACCTACGGGACAGGCAACACTGAAGCTTTCTTT
13	TRBV19	NA	TRBJ1-5	once	CASSIGWAQPQHF	TGTGCCAGTAGTATAGGGTGGGCTCAGCCCCAGCATTTT
14	TRBV6-6	NA	TRBJ1-1	NA	CASSYSVDSRGAFF	TGTGCCAGCAGTTACTCGGTCGACAGTCGTGGGGCTTTCTTT
15	TRBV27	NA	TRBJ2-7	NA	CASSSPWGLSYEQYF	TGTGCCAGCAGTTCACCCTGGGGACTCTCCTACGAGCAGTACTTC
15	TRBV5-6	NA	TRBJ2-1	few	CASSPGLSSYNEQFF	TGTGCCAGCAGCCCGGGACTCAGCTCCTACAATGAGCAGTTCTTC
15	TRBV6-5	TRBD2	TRBJ2-1	NA	CAIQPLAGDYNEQFF	TGTGCCATCCAACCACTAGCGGGGGACTACAATGAGCAGTTCTTC
12	TRBV28	NA	TRBJ2-7	once	CAIGERSYEQYF	TGTGCCATAGGCGAGCGATCCTACGAGCAGTACTTC
15	TRBV5-1	NA	TRBJ1-1	NA	CASSLGTALNTEAFF	TGCGCCAGCAGCTTGGGGACAGCGTTGAACACTGAAGCTTTCTTT
16	TRBV5-6	TRBD1	TRBJ1-2	NA	CASSSPSGQGARGYTF	TGTGCCAGCAGCTCACCTTCTGGACAGGGGGCTCGCGGCTACACCTTC
13	TRBV5-1	NA	TRBJ1-2	NA	CASSRTGVYGYTF	TGCGCCAGCAGCCGGACGGGAGTATATGGCTACACCTTC
13	TRBV5-1	TRBD1	TRBJ1-1	NA	CASTRQGTTEAFF	TGCGCCAGCACCAGACAGGGGACCACTGAAGCTTTCTTT
15	TRBV7-9	NA	TRBJ1-1	NA	CASSSLPSAGTEAFF	TGTGCCAGCAGCTCCCTACCCTCCGCGGGCACTGAAGCTTTCTTT
14	TRBV5-1	NA	TRBJ1-2	once	CASSSDQAYYGYTF	TGCGCCAGCAGCTCCGACCAGGCATACTATGGCTACACCTTC
14	TRBV30	NA	TRBJ2-1	NA	CAWMWGSGGNEQFF	TGTGCCTGGATGTGGGGGAGTGGGGGGAATGAGCAGTTCTTC
15	TRBV25-1	TRBD1	TRBJ2-7	NA	CASSHSNRGAYEQYF	TGTGCCAGCAGTCACTCGAACAGGGGAGCGTACGAGCAGTACTTC
15	TRBV19	NA	TRBJ1-1	NA	CASSQVYGGDTEAFF	TGTGCCAGTAGTCAGGTTTATGGCGGGGACACTGAAGCTTTCTTT
15	TRBV28	NA	TRBJ1-1	NA	CASSFSSTMNTEAFF	TGTGCCAGCAGTTTTAGTTCAACTATGAACACTGAAGCTTTCTTT
15	TRBV11-1	NA	TRBJ1-2	NA	CASSHATDSIYGYTF	TGTGCCAGCAGCCACGCAACGGACAGCATATATGGCTACACCTTC
17	TRBV12-5	TRBD1	TRBJ1-2	few	CASGFGTPQGADYGYTF	TGTGCTAGTGGTTTTGGGACCCCTCAGGGGGCGGACTATGGCTACACCTTC
13	TRBV27	TRBD1	TRBJ1-5	NA	CASSTGGSQPQHF	TGTGCCAGCTCAACAGGGGGGAGTCAGCCCCAGCATTTT
15	TRBV5-1	TRBD1	TRBJ2-1	NA	CASSLTGTGGLEQFF	TGCGCCAGCAGCTTAACCGGGACAGGGGGTCTTGAGCAGTTCTTC
13	TRBV30	NA	TRBJ2-4	few	CALEGGGGDIQYF	TGTGCCTTGGAGGGGGGGGGCGGAGACATTCAGTACTTC
15	TRBV25-1	NA	TRBJ2-3	NA	CASSDLSSDTDTQYF	TGTGCCAGCAGTGATTTGAGCAGCGACACAGATACGCAGTATTTT
15	TRBV5-4	NA	TRBJ1-3	NA	CASSLVRVEGNTIYF	TGTGCCAGCAGCTTGGTCAGGGTCGAGGGAAACACCATATATTTT
13	TRBV18	NA	TRBJ1-2	few	CASSLGGNDGYTF	TGTGCCAGCTCACTCGGGGGGAATGATGGCTACACCTTC
14	TRBV7-8	NA	TRBJ2-7	once	CASSLGGYSYEQYF	TGTGCCAGCAGCTTAGGCGGCTACTCCTACGAGCAGTACTTC
15	TRBV5-1	NA	TRBJ1-5	NA	CASSFGSGEGQPQHF	TGCGCCAGCAGCTTTGGATCAGGGGAGGGTCAGCCCCAGCATTTT
14	TRBV5-1	NA	TRBJ2-5	few	CASGRLGLQETQYF	TGCGCCAGTGGGAGGCTGGGGCTACAAGAGACCCAGTACTTC
11	TRBV7-9	TRBD1	TRBJ1-1	NA	CASSAGGYAFF	TGTGCCAGCAGCGCAGGGGGGTATGCTTTCTTT
14	TRBV15	NA	TRBJ1-1	NA	CATEDNRYSTEAFF	TGTGCCACTGAGGACAACAGGTATAGCACTGAAGCTTTCTTT
14	TRBV29-1	TRBD1	TRBJ2-2	NA	CSVERGPGTGELFF	TGCAGCGTTGAGAGGGGGCCGGGCACCGGGGAGCTGTTTTTT
14	TRBV9	NA	TRBJ1-2	NA	CASSVTGSSDGYTF	TGTGCCAGCAGCGTAACCGGGTCCTCGGATGGCTACACCTTC
17	TRBV7-6	NA	TRBJ2-1	NA	CASSALRPRAAYNEQFF	TGTGCCAGCAGCGCCTTGAGACCGAGGGCCGCCTACAATGAGCAGTTCTTC
12	TRBV28	NA	TRBJ1-2	few	CASSLFPSPLTF	TGTGCCAGCAGTTTATTCCCCTCCCCTCTCACCTTC
15	TRBV11-2	TRBD1	TRBJ2-5	NA	CASSQRQGAVKTQYF	TGTGCCAGCAGCCAAAGACAGGGGGCGGTGAAGACCCAGTACTTC
15	TRBV2	TRBD1	TRBJ2-1	NA	CASRLTGGGYNEQFF	TGTGCCAGCAGACTGACAGGGGGCGGCTACAATGAGCAGTTCTTC
13	TRBV10-1	NA	TRBJ2-3	once	CASSEYRGNTQYF	TGCGCCAGCAGTGAGTACCGGGGAAATACGCAGTATTTT
13	TRBV6-5	NA	TRBJ2-7	few	CASMRDNSYEQYF	TGTGCCAGTATGAGGGATAACTCCTACGAGCAGTACTTC
13	TRBV18	NA	TRBJ1-1	NA	CASSPGGVTEAFF	TGTGCCAGCTCACCAGGAGGGGTCACTGAAGCTTTCTTT
16	TRBV7-2	TRBD2	TRBJ2-3	NA	CASSLVASGNPDTQYF	TGTGCCAGCAGCTTAGTGGCTAGCGGGAACCCAGATACGCAGTATTTT